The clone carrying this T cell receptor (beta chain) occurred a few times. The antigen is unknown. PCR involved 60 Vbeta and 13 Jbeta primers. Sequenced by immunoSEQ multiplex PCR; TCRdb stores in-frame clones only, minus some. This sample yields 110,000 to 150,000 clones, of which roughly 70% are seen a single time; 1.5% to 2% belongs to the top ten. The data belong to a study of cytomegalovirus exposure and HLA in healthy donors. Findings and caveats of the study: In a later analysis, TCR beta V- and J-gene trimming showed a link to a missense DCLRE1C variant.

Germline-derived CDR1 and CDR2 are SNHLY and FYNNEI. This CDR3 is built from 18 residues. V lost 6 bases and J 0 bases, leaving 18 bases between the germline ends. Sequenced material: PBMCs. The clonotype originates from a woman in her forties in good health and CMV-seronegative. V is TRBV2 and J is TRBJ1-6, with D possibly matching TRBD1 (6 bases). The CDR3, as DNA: TGTGCCAGCAGACGGAATTACGACAGGAGCTCCTATAATTCACCCCTCCACTTT. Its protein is CASRRNYDRSSYNSPLHF.